Listed below are T cell receptor beta chains from one sample, sequenced in a study of T cells in Graves' hyperthyroidism and ophthalmopathy. TCRdb called the multiplex PCR reads again in MiXCR, with one record for every CDR3 protein. Of roughly 800,000 distinct CDR3 sequences listed, around 39% are singletons. Sequenced material: blood. These receptors all stem from a man aged 18 to 35 with Graves' hyperthyroidism. The CDR3 runs from the conserved cysteine through the conserved F or W. D genes are given only for firm matches. A row's size may be missing; if present it is once, few, many or a size class.

- TRBJ2-2 - TRBV4-1 16 CASSQVDGYVTGELFF TGCGCCAGCAGCCAAGTTGACGGTTATGTCACCGGGGAGCTGTTTTTT
- TRBJ2-7 many TRBV7-2 13 CASSWDGLYEQYF TGTGCCAGCAGCTGGGACGGCCTCTACGAGCAGTACTTC
- TRBJ1-1 - TRBV9 16 CASTPEEQGRNTEAFF TGTGCCAGCACCCCCGAAGAACAGGGTAGGAACACTGAAGCTTTCTTT
- TRBJ1-1 many TRBV2 16 CASSQRREPMNTEAFF TGTGCCAGCAGTCAACGGAGGGAGCCAATGAACACTGAAGCTTTCTTT
TRBD1 TRBJ2-7 many TRBV25-1 15 CASSEVGQSSYEQYF TGTGCCAGCAGTGAAGTGGGACAGAGCTCCTACGAGCAGTACTTC
- TRBJ1-6 many TRBV14 12 CASSQVSSPLHF TGTGCCAGCAGCCAAGTTTCATCACCCCTCCACTTT
- TRBJ1-4 - TRBV15 17 CATSRVVGQGMSEKLFF TGTGCCACCAGCAGAGTCGTCGGCCAGGGTATGAGTGAAAAACTGTTTTTT
TRBD1 TRBJ1-5 many TRBV19 15 CASSSQGVGGQPQHF TGTGCCAGTAGTTCCCAGGGGGTTGGTGGTCAGCCCCAGCATTTT
- TRBJ1-1 - TRBV6-5 12 CASSYGVGPAFF TGTGCCAGCAGTTACGGTGTCGGGCCCGCTTTCTTT
- TRBJ2-5 - TRBV12-3/TRBV12-4 14 CASSLDTFQGTQYF TGTGCCAGCAGTTTAGACACGTTTCAGGGGACCCAGTACTTC
- TRBJ1-1 - TRBV6-6 16 CASSYPGQPMNTEAFF TGTGCCAGCAGTTACCCTGGACAGCCGATGAACACTGAAGCTTTCTTT
- TRBJ1-2 - TRBV7-9 15 CASSLARGANYGYIF TGTGCCAGCAGCTTAGCGAGGGGAGCTAACTATGGCTACATCTTC
TRBD2 TRBJ2-2 - TRBV20-1 15 CSAMKPSGNTGVLFF TGCAGTGCAATGAAACCTAGCGGGAACACCGGGGTGCTGTTTTTT
TRBD1 TRBJ2-7 - TRBV6-6 14 CASSGQGQSYEQYF TGTGCCAGCAGCGGACAGGGACAATCCTACGAGCAGTACTTC
TRBD1 TRBJ1-5 - TRBV9 15 CASSHHDRGNQPQHF TGTGCCAGCAGCCACCACGACAGGGGCAATCAGCCCCAGCATTTT
TRBD1 TRBJ1-5 many TRBV19 16 CASSIVGTGGMQPQHF TGTGCCAGTAGTATAGTTGGGACAGGGGGTATGCAGCCCCAGCATTTT
- TRBJ1-1 - TRBV19 14 CASTDPLGRTEAFF TGTGCCAGTACCGATCCCCTGGGGAGGACAGAAGCTTTCTTT
TRBD1 TRBJ1-2 many TRBV15 13 CATSSRDSYGYTF TGTGCCACCAGCAGCCGGGACAGCTATGGCTACACCTTC
- TRBJ1-1 many TRBV7-9 13 CASSFGTSREAFF TGTGCCAGCAGCTTCGGGACTTCGAGGGAAGCTTTCTTT
- TRBJ1-2 - TRBV7-2 15 CASSLIPGANYGYTF TGTGCCAGCAGCTTAATCCCAGGGGCGAACTATGGCTACACCTTC
- TRBJ1-2 few TRBV7-3 14 CASSPSRGSYGYTF TGTGCCAGCAGCCCTTCCAGGGGCTCATATGGCTACACCTTC
- TRBJ1-2 - TRBV7-9 14 CASSQESRGNGYTF TGTGCCAGCAGCCAAGAGTCCAGGGGAAATGGCTACACCTTC